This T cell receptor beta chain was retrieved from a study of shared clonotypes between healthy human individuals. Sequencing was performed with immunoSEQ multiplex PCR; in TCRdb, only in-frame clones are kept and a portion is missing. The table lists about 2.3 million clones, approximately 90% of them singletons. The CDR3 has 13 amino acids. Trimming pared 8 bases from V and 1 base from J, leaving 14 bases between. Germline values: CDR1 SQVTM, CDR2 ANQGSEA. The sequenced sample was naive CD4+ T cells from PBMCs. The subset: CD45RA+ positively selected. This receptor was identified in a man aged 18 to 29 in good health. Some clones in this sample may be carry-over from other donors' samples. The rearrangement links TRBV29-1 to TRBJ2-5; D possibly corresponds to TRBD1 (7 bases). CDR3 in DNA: TGCAGCCTCAGGCGGGACAGCCAAGAGACCCAGTACTTC. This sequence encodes CSLRRDSQETQYF.